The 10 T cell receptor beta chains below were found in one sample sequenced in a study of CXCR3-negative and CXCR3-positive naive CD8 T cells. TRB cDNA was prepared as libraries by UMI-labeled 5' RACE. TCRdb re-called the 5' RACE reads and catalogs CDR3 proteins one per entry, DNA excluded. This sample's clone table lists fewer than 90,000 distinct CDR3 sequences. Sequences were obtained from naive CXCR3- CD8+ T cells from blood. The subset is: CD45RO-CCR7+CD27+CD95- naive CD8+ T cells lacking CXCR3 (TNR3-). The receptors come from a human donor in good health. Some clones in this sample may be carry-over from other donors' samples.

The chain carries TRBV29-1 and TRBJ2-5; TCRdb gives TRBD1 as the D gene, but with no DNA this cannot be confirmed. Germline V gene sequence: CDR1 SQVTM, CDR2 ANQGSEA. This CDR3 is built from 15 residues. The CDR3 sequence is CSGSVMEGAVETQYF. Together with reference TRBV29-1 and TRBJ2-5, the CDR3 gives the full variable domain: SAVISQKPSRDICQRGTSLTIQCQVDSQVTMMFWYRQQPGQSLTLIATANQGSEATYESGFVIDKFPISRPNLTFSTLTVSNMSPEDSSIYLCSGSVMEGAVETQYFGPGTRLLVL.

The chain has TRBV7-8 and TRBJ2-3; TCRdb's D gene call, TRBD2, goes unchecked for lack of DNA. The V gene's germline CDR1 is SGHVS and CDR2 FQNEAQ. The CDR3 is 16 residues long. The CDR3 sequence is CASSLVGTSATDTQYF.

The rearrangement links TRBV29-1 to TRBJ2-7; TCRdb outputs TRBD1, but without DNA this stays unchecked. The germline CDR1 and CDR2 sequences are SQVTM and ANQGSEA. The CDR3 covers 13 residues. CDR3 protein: CSVETGRSYEQYF.

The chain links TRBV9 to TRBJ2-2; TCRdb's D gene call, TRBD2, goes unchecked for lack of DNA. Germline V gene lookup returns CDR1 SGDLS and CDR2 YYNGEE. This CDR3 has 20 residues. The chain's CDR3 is CASSLSPLADGGVVTGELFF.

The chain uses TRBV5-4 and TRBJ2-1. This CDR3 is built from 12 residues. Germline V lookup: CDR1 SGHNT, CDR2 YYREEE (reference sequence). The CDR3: CASSPTANEQFF.

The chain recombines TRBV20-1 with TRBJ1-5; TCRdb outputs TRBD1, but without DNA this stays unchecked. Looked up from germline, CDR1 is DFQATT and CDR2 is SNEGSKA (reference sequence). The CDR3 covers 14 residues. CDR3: CSASDRYSNQPQHF.

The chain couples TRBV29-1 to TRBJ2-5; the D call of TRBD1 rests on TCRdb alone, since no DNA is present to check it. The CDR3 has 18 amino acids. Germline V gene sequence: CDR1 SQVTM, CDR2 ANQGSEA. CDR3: CSVEDQLARGGYQETQYF.

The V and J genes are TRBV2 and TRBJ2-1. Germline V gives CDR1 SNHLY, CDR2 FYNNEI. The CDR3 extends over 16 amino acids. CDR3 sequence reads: CASSEIEFPLYNEQFF.

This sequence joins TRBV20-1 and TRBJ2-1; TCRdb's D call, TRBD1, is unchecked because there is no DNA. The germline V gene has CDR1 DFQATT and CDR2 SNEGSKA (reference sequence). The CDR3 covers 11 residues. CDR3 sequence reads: CSASGGGEQFF.

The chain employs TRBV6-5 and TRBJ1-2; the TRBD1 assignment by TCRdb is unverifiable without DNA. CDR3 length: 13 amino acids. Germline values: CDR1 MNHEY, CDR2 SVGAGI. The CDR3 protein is CASSWGVGYGYTF.